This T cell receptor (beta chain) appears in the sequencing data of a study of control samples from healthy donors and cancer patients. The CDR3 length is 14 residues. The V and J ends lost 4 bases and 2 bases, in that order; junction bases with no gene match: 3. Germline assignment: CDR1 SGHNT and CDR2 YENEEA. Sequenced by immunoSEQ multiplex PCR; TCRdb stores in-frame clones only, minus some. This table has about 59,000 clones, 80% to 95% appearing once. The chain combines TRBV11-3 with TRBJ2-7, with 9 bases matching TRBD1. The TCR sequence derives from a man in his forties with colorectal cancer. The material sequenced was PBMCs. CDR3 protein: CASSSHRGPYEQYF. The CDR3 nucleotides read TGTGCCAGCAGCTCCCACAGGGGGCCCTACGAGCAGTACTTC.